This is a list of T cell receptor beta chains from one sample in a study of blood T cell repertoires in COVID-19. The data were produced by immunoSEQ multiplex PCR, yet TCRdb's version contains in-frame clones alone and is incomplete. The sample lists some 98,000 clones; roughly 80% were seen once. Sequencing input: peripheral blood. The receptors come from a man aged 70 or older with active or convalescent COVID-19. The CDR3 runs from the conserved cysteine through the conserved F or W. D genes are given only for firm matches. Size is omitted from some rows. Given values are once, few, many or a class for expanded clones.

cdr3_nt	cdr3_aa	v_call	d_call	clone_size	j_call
TGTGCCTGGAACCCGGGACACCGGTCCTATGGCTACACCTTC	CAWNPGHRSYGYTF	TRBV30	.	.	TRBJ1-2
TGTGCCAGCAGCTCGCGGACAGTTACCTACGAGCAGTACTTC	CASSSRTVTYEQYF	TRBV7-8	.	.	TRBJ2-7
TGCGCCAGCAGCTTGGGGCAGCGGTCCTACGAGCAGTACTTC	CASSLGQRSYEQYF	TRBV5-1	.	.	TRBJ2-7
TGTGCCAGCAGTTTATTTGCGGGTCAAGAGACCCAGTACTTC	CASSLFAGQETQYF	TRBV27	.	.	TRBJ2-5
TGTGCCAGCAGCTCCCGTCTCTATGGCTACACCTTC	CASSSRLYGYTF	TRBV4-2	.	once	TRBJ1-2
TGTGCCAGCAGCCCAGGGGTAGGACAGGGGCTGAAAAAACTGTTTTTT	CASSPGVGQGLKKLFF	TRBV13	TRBD1	.	TRBJ1-4
TGTGCCAGCTCACCACTCGGGACAGGGACCCACAATGAGCAGTTCTTC	CASSPLGTGTHNEQFF	TRBV18	TRBD1	once	TRBJ2-1
TGTGCCTGGAGTGTATCAGGGGATAATTCACCCCTCCACTTT	CAWSVSGDNSPLHF	TRBV30	.	.	TRBJ1-6
TGTGCCAGCAGTCTCTCGGGATGGGGGGCCGGGGAGCTGTTTTTT	CASSLSGWGAGELFF	TRBV27	.	.	TRBJ2-2
TGTGCCAGCAGTCCATTGGGGGGAATCGAGCAGTACTTC	CASSPLGGIEQYF	TRBV27	.	.	TRBJ2-7
TGCGCCAGCAGCCAAGGAGGAACGAGCAATCAGCCCCAGCATTTT	CASSQGGTSNQPQHF	TRBV4-1	.	few	TRBJ1-5
TGTGCCAGCAGCTCCCAGGATCAGCCCCAGCATTTT	CASSSQDQPQHF	TRBV7-9	.	few	TRBJ1-5
TGCAGCGTTGAAGATCAGGGACTAGGCTTGCAAGAGACCCAGTACTTC	CSVEDQGLGLQETQYF	TRBV29-1	TRBD2	.	TRBJ2-5
TGTGCCAGCTTAGGCACAGATACGCAGTATTTT	CASLGTDTQYF	TRBV12-3/TRBV12-4	.	.	TRBJ2-3
TGTGCCATCAGTGACGGCAGGGGGTTCGGTGAGCAGTACTTC	CAISDGRGFGEQYF	TRBV10-3	TRBD1	.	TRBJ2-7
TGTGCCAGCACCTTCTCTGGGGCCAACGTCCTGACTTTC	CASTFSGANVLTF	TRBV3-1/TRBV3-2	.	.	TRBJ2-6
TGTGCCAGCGCAACCCCCCGACAGCTTGAAGCTTTCTTT	CASATPRQLEAFF	TRBV2	.	.	TRBJ1-1
TGTGCCACCAGTGATCCACTAAGGGGAGGTACAGATACGCAGTATTTT	CATSDPLRGGTDTQYF	TRBV24-1	.	.	TRBJ2-3
TGTGCCAGCACTCTCGACACCAATCAGCCCCAGCATTTT	CASTLDTNQPQHF	TRBV7-9	.	.	TRBJ1-5
TGCGCCAGCAGCGAAACAGGGGAGGCCTATGGCTACACCTTC	CASSETGEAYGYTF	TRBV5-1	TRBD1	.	TRBJ1-2
TGTGCCACCTGGGACAGGGTCCCTTTATGGGAAAAACTGTTTTTT	CATWDRVPLWEKLFF	TRBV24-1	TRBD1	.	TRBJ1-4
TGTGCCAGCAGCGACGGGGACACGGTGAGGAAACTGTTTTTT	CASSDGDTVRKLFF	TRBV7-9	.	.	TRBJ1-4
TGTGCCAGCAGCGCCCAGGGTGGGGGGGGACAGCCCCAGCATTTT	CASSAQGGGGQPQHF	TRBV9	.	once	TRBJ1-5
TGTGCCAGCAGCCAATCACAGGGTCATTCACCCCTCCACTTT	CASSQSQGHSPLHF	TRBV3-1/TRBV3-2	.	.	TRBJ1-6
TGTGCCAGCAGTTTGCAGGGCGGGAACACTGAAGCTTTCTTT	CASSLQGGNTEAFF	TRBV25-1	.	once	TRBJ1-1
TGCGCCAGCAGCCTTAGAAAGAACACTGAAGCTTTCTTT	CASSLRKNTEAFF	TRBV5-1	.	.	TRBJ1-1
TGTGCTAGTGGTTTGGGCGGGGAATGGACCCAGTACTTC	CASGLGGEWTQYF	TRBV12-5	.	once	TRBJ2-5
TGTGCCTGGAGGACGGGACGGAGGGCTCCTGAAGCTTTCTTT	CAWRTGRRAPEAFF	TRBV30	.	.	TRBJ1-1
TGTGCCAGCAGACAGAACGAAGAGACCCAGTACTTC	CASRQNEETQYF	TRBV21-1	.	.	TRBJ2-5
TGTGCCAGCAGCTTGGGGACAGGGGGCGAGACGAACACTGAAGCTTTCTTT	CASSLGTGGETNTEAFF	TRBV7-3	TRBD1	.	TRBJ1-1
TGCGCCAGCAGCCTACAGGGACAGGGTGGCCACTATGGCTACACCTTC	CASSLQGQGGHYGYTF	TRBV5-1	TRBD1	.	TRBJ1-2
TGTGCCAGCAAGGGACAGAGCAATCAGCCCCAGCATTTT	CASKGQSNQPQHF	TRBV6-6	TRBD1	.	TRBJ1-5
TGTGCCAGCAGTGGGTTACAGGAGAGCTCCTACAATGAGCAGTTCTTC	CASSGLQESSYNEQFF	TRBV6-1	.	.	TRBJ2-1
TGTGCCAGCTCACCCTTAGGACAGGGGGATACCTACGAGCAGTACTTC	CASSPLGQGDTYEQYF	TRBV18	TRBD1	.	TRBJ2-7
TGTGCCAGCACTATGACAGGTGCCTCCTACGAGCAGTACTTC	CASTMTGASYEQYF	TRBV6-5	.	.	TRBJ2-7
TGTGCCAGCAGGTACAGGGACGGGAATGAGCAGTTCTTC	CASRYRDGNEQFF	TRBV11-3	.	.	TRBJ2-1
TGTGCCAGCAGTTTTCGACAGGGTACCCTGAACACTGAAGCTTTCTTT	CASSFRQGTLNTEAFF	TRBV6-2/TRBV6-3	TRBD1	.	TRBJ1-1
TGTGCCAGTAGTACCCGGGGACAGGGATACTATGGCTACACCTTC	CASSTRGQGYYGYTF	TRBV19	TRBD1	.	TRBJ1-2
TGTGCCAGCAGAGGGACTAGCGGGCGCCTCGAGCAGTACTTC	CASRGTSGRLEQYF	TRBV2	TRBD2	.	TRBJ2-7
TGTGCCAGCAGCGTAGGGGTTGAGGTTGAGGTACTGTTTTTT	CASSVGVEVEVLFF	TRBV9	.	.	TRBJ1-4
TGTGCCACCAGCAGAGGACAGTCTAATTATCAGCCCCAGCATTTT	CATSRGQSNYQPQHF	TRBV15	.	.	TRBJ1-5
TGTGCCAGCAGCCCCAGGATGAACACTGAAGCTTTCTTT	CASSPRMNTEAFF	TRBV12-3/TRBV12-4	.	.	TRBJ1-1
TGTGCCAGCAGTTTAGATCTGTACGAGCAGTACTTC	CASSLDLYEQYF	TRBV12-3/TRBV12-4	.	once	TRBJ2-7
TGTGCCAGTACCATAGGGGACAGAGGGTATGGCTACACCTTC	CASTIGDRGYGYTF	TRBV19	TRBD1	.	TRBJ1-2
TGTGCCAGCAGAGGAGAGGATACGCAGTATTTT	CASRGEDTQYF	TRBV9	.	.	TRBJ2-3
TGTGCCAGTAGTAGCCCCAGGGCGGTTAAGGAAAAACTGTTTTTT	CASSSPRAVKEKLFF	TRBV19	.	.	TRBJ1-4
TGTGCCAGCAAAAGATGGACAGGACAAGAGACCCAGTACTTC	CASKRWTGQETQYF	TRBV27	TRBD1	.	TRBJ2-5
TGTGCCAGCAGCCCCCACCTAGTAAGAGATACGCAGTATTTT	CASSPHLVRDTQYF	TRBV2	.	once	TRBJ2-3
TGTGCCAGCAGCTTACGACAGGGGGGTTGGTACGAGCAGTACTTC	CASSLRQGGWYEQYF	TRBV7-2	TRBD1	.	TRBJ2-7
TGTGCCAGCACCAAGGACAGGGAAGAGACCCAGTACTTC	CASTKDREETQYF	TRBV12-3/TRBV12-4	TRBD1	.	TRBJ2-5
TGCGCCAGCAGCTGGGGAGGGGGAACGCCCCAGCATTTT	CASSWGGGTPQHF	TRBV5-1	.	.	TRBJ1-5
TGTGCCAGCAGCCCGACTTTGAGCTCCTACAATGAGCAGTTCTTC	CASSPTLSSYNEQFF	TRBV11-3	.	.	TRBJ2-1
TGTGCCAGCCTGATCGAAAGGGGGGGAGGAGCTTTCTTT	CASLIERGGGAFF	TRBV2	.	.	TRBJ1-1
TGTGCCAGCAGCGAGACAGGGGACCCTTGGTTCTTC	CASSETGDPWFF	TRBV7-9	TRBD1	few	TRBJ2-1
TGTGCCAGCAGCTTAGAGAGTAGCAATCAGCCCCAGCATTTT	CASSLESSNQPQHF	TRBV11-2	.	.	TRBJ1-5